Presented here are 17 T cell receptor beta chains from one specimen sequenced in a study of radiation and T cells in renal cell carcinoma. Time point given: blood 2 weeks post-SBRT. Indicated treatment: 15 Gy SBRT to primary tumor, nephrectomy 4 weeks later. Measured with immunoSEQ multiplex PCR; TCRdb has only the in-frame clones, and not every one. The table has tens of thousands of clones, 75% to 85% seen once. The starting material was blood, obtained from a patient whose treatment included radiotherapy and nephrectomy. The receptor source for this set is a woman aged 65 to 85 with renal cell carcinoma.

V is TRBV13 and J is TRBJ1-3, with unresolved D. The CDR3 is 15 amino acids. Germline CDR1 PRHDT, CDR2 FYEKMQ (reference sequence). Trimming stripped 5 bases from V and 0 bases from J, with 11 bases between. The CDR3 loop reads CASSQTGVSGNTIYF. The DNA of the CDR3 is TGTGCCAGCAGCCAAACCGGGGTCTCTGGAAACACCATATATTTT. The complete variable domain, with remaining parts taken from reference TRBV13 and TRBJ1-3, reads AAGVIQSPRHLIKEKRETATLKCYPIPRHDTVYWYQQGPGQDPQFLISFYEKMQSDKGSIPDRFSAQQFSDYHSELNMSSLELGDSALYFCASSQTGVSGNTIYFGEGSWLTVV.

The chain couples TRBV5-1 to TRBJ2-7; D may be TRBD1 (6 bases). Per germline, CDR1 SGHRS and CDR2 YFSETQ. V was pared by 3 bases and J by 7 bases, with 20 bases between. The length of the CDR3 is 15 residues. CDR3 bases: TGCGCCAGCAGCTCTCGGGACACTAAAGTACGGGAGCAGTACTTC. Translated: CASSSRDTKVREQYF.

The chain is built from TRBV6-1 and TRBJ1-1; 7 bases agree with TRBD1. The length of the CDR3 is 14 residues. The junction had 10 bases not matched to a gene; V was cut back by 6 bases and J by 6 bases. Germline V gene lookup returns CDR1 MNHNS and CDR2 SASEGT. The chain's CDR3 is CASRNRGGDPEAFF. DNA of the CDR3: TGTGCCAGCAGAAACAGGGGAGGGGATCCTGAAGCTTTCTTT.

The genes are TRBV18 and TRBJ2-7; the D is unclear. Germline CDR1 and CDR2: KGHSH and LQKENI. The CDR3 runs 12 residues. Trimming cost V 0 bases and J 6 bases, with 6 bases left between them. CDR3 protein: CASSPPESEQYF. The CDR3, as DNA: TGTGCCAGCTCACCACCCGAGAGCGAGCAGTACTTC. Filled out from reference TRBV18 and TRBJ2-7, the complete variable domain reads NAGVMQNPRHLVRRRGQEARLRCSPMKGHSHVYWYRQLPEEGLKFMVYLQKENIIDESGMPKERFSAEFPKEGPSILRIQQVVRGDSAAYFCASSPPESEQYFGPGTRLTVT.

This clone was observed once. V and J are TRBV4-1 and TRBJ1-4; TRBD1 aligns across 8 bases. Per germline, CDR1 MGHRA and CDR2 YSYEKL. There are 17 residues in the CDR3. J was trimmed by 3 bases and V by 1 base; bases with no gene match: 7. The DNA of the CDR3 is TGCGCCAGCAGCCAAGCGGGACAGGTGGGGGCTAATGAAAAACTGTTTTTT. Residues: CASSQAGQVGANEKLFF.

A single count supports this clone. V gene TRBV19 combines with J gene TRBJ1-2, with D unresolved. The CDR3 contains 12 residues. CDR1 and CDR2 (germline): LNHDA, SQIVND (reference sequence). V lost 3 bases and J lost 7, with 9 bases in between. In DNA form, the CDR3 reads TGTGCCAGTAGTATCCGGGCCGGTGGCTACACCTTC. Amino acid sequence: CASSIRAGGYTF.

The CDR3 DNA reads TGCGCCAGCAGCTTGGCACAGGGTATCGGGGAGCTGTTTTTT. It specifies CASSLAQGIGELFF. The chain has TRBV5-1 and TRBJ2-2; D is possibly TRBD1 (6 bases). Trimming pared 0 bases from V and 7 bases from J, leaving 10 bases between. The CDR3 runs to 14 residues. Per germline, CDR1 SGHRS and CDR2 YFSETQ. The whole variable domain, filled in from reference TRBV5-1 and TRBJ2-2, reads KAGVTQTPRYLIKTRGQQVTLSCSPISGHRSVSWYQQTPGQGLQFLFEYFSETQRNKGNFPGRFSGRQFSNSRSEMNVSTLELGDSALYLCASSLAQGIGELFFGEGSRLTVL.

CDR3 DNA: TGTGCCAGCTCACCCCGGACGGAGACTGAAGCTTTCTTT. This sequence encodes CASSPRTETEAFF. The V call is TRBV18, the J call TRBJ1-1; no reliable D call. Germline CDR1 reads KGHSH; CDR2 reads LQKENI. Trimming pared 3 bases from V and 5 bases from J, leaving 10 bases between. CDR3 size: 13 residues.

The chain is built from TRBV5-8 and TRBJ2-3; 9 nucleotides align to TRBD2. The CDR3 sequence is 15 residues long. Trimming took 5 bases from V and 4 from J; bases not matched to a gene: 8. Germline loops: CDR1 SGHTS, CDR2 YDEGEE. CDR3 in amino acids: CASRIWTSESDTQYF. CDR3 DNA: TGTGCCAGCAGAATTTGGACTAGCGAATCAGATACGCAGTATTTT.

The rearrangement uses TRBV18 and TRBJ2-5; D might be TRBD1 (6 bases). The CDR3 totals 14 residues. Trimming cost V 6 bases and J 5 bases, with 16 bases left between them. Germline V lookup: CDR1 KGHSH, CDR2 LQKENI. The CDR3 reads CASSTGYLRETQYF. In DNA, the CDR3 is TGTGCCAGCTCCACAGGGTACCTCCGCGAGACCCAGTACTTC.

The CDR3, as DNA: TGCGCCAGCAGCCAAGATTCTGACGACGAGCAGTACTTC. This translates into CASSQDSDDEQYF. The chain combines TRBV4-3 with TRBJ2-7; unclear D gene. The length of the CDR3 is 13 residues. The germline CDR1 and CDR2 sequences are LGHNA and YSLEER. V lost 0 bases, J lost 5 bases, and 8 bases lay in between.

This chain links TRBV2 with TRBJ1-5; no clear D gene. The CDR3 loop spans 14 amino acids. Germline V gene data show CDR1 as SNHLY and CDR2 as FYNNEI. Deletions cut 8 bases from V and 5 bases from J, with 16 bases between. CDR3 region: CASEGFYNDQPQHF. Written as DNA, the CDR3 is TGTGCCAGCGAAGGGTTCTACAATGATCAGCCCCAGCATTTT.

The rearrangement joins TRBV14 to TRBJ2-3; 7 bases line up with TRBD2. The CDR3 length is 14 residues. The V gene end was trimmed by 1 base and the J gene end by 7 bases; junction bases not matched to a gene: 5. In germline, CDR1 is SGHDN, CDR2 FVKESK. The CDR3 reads CASSQAWEGHTQYF. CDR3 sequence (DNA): TGTGCCAGCAGCCAAGCGTGGGAGGGACATACGCAGTATTTT.

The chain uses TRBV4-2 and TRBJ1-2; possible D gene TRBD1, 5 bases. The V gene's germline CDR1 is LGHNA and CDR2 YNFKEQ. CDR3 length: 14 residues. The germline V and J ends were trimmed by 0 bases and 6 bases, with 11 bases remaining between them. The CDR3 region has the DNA TGTGCCAGCAGCCAAGATGACCAGGGAGATGGCTACACCTTC. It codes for CASSQDDQGDGYTF.

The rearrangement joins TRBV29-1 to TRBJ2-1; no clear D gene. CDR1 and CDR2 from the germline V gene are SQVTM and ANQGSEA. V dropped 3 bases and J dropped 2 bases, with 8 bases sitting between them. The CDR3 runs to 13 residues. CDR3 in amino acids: CSVDLRTYNEQFF. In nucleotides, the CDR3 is TGCAGCGTTGACCTGAGGACCTACAATGAGCAGTTCTTC.

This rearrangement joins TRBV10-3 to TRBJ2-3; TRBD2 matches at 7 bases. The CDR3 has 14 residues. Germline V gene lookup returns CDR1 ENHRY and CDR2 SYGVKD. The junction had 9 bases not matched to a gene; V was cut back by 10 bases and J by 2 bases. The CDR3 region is CATQGRVNTDTQYF. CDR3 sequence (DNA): TGTGCCACGCAAGGGAGGGTAAACACAGATACGCAGTATTTT.

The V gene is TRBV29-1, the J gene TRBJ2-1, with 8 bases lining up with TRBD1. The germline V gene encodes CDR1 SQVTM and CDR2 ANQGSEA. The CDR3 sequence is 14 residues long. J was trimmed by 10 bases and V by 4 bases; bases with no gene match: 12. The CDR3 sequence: CSVGAGTGYGEQFF. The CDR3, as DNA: TGCAGCGTTGGAGCCGGGACAGGTTATGGAGAGCAGTTCTTC.